Listed here are 7 T cell receptor beta chains from one sample, sequenced in a study of cytomegalovirus exposure and HLA in healthy donors. TCRdb keeps only in-frame clones here, not all; method: immunoSEQ multiplex PCR. The sample yields a few hundred thousand clones, around nine tenths seen once. Material: PBMCs. All receptors derive from a woman between 18 and 30 years old in good health and CMV-seronegative.

This clone was seen once. This sequence joins TRBV6-5 and TRBJ1-2; no reliable D call. There are 15 residues in the CDR3. Germline V lookup: CDR1 MNHEY, CDR2 SVGAGI. The germline V and J ends were trimmed by 5 bases and 2 bases, with 15 bases remaining between them. The CDR3 region has the DNA TGTGCCAGCAGTCAAACCTCAGCGGGGAACTATGGCTACACCTTC. This gives the protein CASSQTSAGNYGYTF.

DNA of the CDR3: TGTGCCAGCAGCCTGGACTCCGAAGGCTACACCTTC. Its translation is CASSLDSEGYTF. The chain joins TRBV5-4 to TRBJ1-2; no clear D gene. The CDR3 is made up of 12 amino acids. The germline gives CDR1 SGHNT, CDR2 YYREEE (reference sequence). The V gene lost 4 bases and the J gene lost 8 bases, with 12 bases spanning the gap.

This clone was counted a few times. The rearrangement links TRBV6-6 to TRBJ1-1; no clear D gene. V dropped 4 bases and J dropped 1 base, with 7 bases sitting between them. The CDR3 is made up of 13 amino acids. Looked up from germline, CDR1 is MNHNY and CDR2 is SVGAGI (reference sequence). The CDR3 loop is CASSSQENTEAFF. Here the CDR3 DNA reads TGTGCCAGCAGTTCGCAGGAGAACACTGAAGCTTTCTTT.

The chain is built from TRBV28 and TRBJ1-5; maybe TRBD1 (5 bases). V dropped 5 bases and J dropped 6 bases, with 14 bases sitting between them. The CDR3 has 14 residues. Germline lookup yields CDR1 MDHEN and CDR2 SYDVKM. The CDR3 DNA reads as TGTGCCAGCAGTCCCAGTGGGGGGACTCAGCCCCAGCATTTT. Its translation: CASSPSGGTQPQHF. Supplemented by reference TRBV28 and TRBJ1-5, the full variable domain reads DVKVTQSSRYLVKRTGEKVFLECVQDMDHENMFWYRQDPGLGLRLIYFSYDVKMKEKGDIPEGYSVSREKKERFSLILESASTNQTSMYLCASSPSGGTQPQHFGDGTRLSIL.

The chain recombines TRBV13 with TRBJ1-4; D is ambiguous. The CDR3 has 15 amino acids. V dropped 5 bases and J dropped 7 bases, with 17 bases sitting between them. Germline V gives CDR1 PRHDT, CDR2 FYEKMQ (reference sequence). CDR3 sequence: CASSLRTRGSEKLFF. CDR3 nucleotide sequence: TGTGCCAGCAGCCTACGGACCCGAGGGAGTGAAAAACTGTTTTTT.

The rearrangement links TRBV5-4 to TRBJ2-3; the match to TRBD1 covers 11 bases. In germline, CDR1 is SGHNT, CDR2 YYREEE (reference sequence). V lost 0 bases and J lost 5; bases outside the gene matches: 8. This CDR3 is built from 17 residues. CDR3 nucleotides: TGTGCCAGCAGCTTGGGGACAGGGGGCCTCTTTGGAGATACGCAGTATTTT. Its translation: CASSLGTGGLFGDTQYF. Full variable domain (outside the CDR3, taken from reference TRBV5-4 and TRBJ2-3): ETGVTQSPTHLIKTRGQQVTLRCSSQSGHNTVSWYQQALGQGPQFIFQYYREEENGRGNFPPRFSGLQFPNYSSELNVNALELDDSALYLCASSLGTGGLFGDTQYFGPGTRLTVL.

J is TRBJ2-7 and V is TRBV5-4, with D possibly being TRBD1 (6 bases). The germline V gene encodes CDR1 SGHNT and CDR2 YYREEE (reference sequence). Between the trimmed V and J ends, which lost 0 bases and 4 bases, there was a span of 11 bases. The CDR3 sequence is 14 residues long. The CDR3 sequence: CASSLAGRGYEQYF. The CDR3, as DNA: TGTGCCAGCAGCTTGGCTGGCAGGGGATACGAGCAGTACTTC. The full variable domain, in which reference TRBV5-4 and TRBJ2-7 provide the parts outside the CDR3, is ETGVTQSPTHLIKTRGQQVTLRCSSQSGHNTVSWYQQALGQGPQFIFQYYREEENGRGNFPPRFSGLQFPNYSSELNVNALELDDSALYLCASSLAGRGYEQYFGPGTRLTVT.